The present entry profiles one TCR beta chain with its context. Its antigen is unknown. From each donor, an approximately 2.4 ml peripheral blood sample was collected into PAXgene tubes and kept at -80 degrees C. Total RNA was isolated from whole blood with the PAXgene blood miRNA kit on an automated QIAcube, without T cell sorting. Peripheral blood from monozygotic twin pairs concordant or discordant for inflammatory bowel disease was subjected to deep TCRalpha and TCRbeta repertoire profiling with unique molecular barcoding. Smoking habits were recorded for all twin pairs, and individuals were classified as current, former or never smokers. This sample was taken from a study of monozygotic twins with inflammatory bowel disease (dated by TCRdb to the late 2010s). For context, the study as a whole: The full study comprised around 28 monozygotic twin pairs: nine German pairs (four IBD-concordant, five IBD-discordant) and 19 IBD-discordant Danish pairs. Each individual had, on average, about 151 000 unique TCRalpha sequences and 181 000 unique TCRbeta sequences available for analysis. Within discordant pairs, disease-associated traits were sought mainly by comparing IBD patients with their genetically identical healthy co-twins. The full study reports these points: TCRbeta repertoire diversity, by inverse Simpson index, was decreased in IBD patients compared with their healthy co-twins. The analysis was unable to tell different T cell subtypes apart. No single strong signal or clonotype linked to IBD turned up in the results, so the idea that one exists was not supported. Repertoire similarity did not differ between concordant and discordant twins, possibly due to limited statistical power. Compared with healthy twins, IBD patients shared fewer clonotypes with other individuals, and the difference was most pronounced in patients with signs of disease activity. Because patients were on differing immunosuppressive treatments, the repertoires may have picked up extra background noise and inter-individual variability.

The method was 5' RACE. Each TCR library was prepared from around 3,400 ng of total RNA. For each sample, cDNA synthesis with SMARTScribe reverse transcriptase was split into eight separate reactions. During cDNA synthesis, template switching introduced unique molecular identifiers that contained a 6-nucleotide sample barcode. TCRalpha and TCRbeta cDNA was amplified by two nested PCRs of 16 and 9 cycles, with bead purification after each PCR. Before amplification, the cDNA was treated with uracil DNA-glycosylase and purified using the QIAquick PCR purification kit. The second PCR added Illumina TruSeq-compatible adapters along with sample-specific barcodes. Library quality and concentration were checked on TapeStation and Qubit, and libraries were pooled at 5 ng each. Sequencing of pooled libraries was carried out on an Illumina HiSeq2500 single-index Rapid Run using 2 x 100 bp reads and custom sequencing primers. In the paper's pipeline: UMI-based consensus assembly with MiGEC version 1.2.6 was used to correct PCR and sequencing errors. MiXCR version 2.1.1 handled V(D)J alignment, clonotype assembly and CDR3 extraction. Normalisation of gene usage, clonotype sharing and MAIT/NKT TCR abundance was achieved by analysing the top 1000, 10 000 and 20 000 clonotypes per sample. After downsampling to 27 000 UMIs, diversity was calculated as the inverse Simpson index using the vegan R package. Paired Mann-Whitney U tests were applied to discordant twin pairs, with Benjamini-Hochberg correction for multiple testing. TCRdb reprocessed the reads and provides one entry for every CDR3 protein sequence; no DNA is given. TCRdb's processing, not the authors' own work, is the source of the V and J calls. The table kept for this sample lists about 380,000 distinct CDR3 sequences. Of the sample, 2.5% to 3% is held by the ten largest clones.

Its CDR3 holds 14 amino acids, cysteine through phenylalanine. Only the protein is available. The germline V gene yields SNHLY for CDR1 and FYNNEI for CDR2. The receptor's source is a human donor with ulcerative colitis or Crohn's disease, or a healthy co-twin of an affected twin (not recorded which). The rearranged segments are TRBV2 and TRBJ2-7; checking the TCRdb D call of TRBD1 is not possible without DNA. The sequencing input was blood. The CDR3 sequence is CATSPQRGDYEQYF.